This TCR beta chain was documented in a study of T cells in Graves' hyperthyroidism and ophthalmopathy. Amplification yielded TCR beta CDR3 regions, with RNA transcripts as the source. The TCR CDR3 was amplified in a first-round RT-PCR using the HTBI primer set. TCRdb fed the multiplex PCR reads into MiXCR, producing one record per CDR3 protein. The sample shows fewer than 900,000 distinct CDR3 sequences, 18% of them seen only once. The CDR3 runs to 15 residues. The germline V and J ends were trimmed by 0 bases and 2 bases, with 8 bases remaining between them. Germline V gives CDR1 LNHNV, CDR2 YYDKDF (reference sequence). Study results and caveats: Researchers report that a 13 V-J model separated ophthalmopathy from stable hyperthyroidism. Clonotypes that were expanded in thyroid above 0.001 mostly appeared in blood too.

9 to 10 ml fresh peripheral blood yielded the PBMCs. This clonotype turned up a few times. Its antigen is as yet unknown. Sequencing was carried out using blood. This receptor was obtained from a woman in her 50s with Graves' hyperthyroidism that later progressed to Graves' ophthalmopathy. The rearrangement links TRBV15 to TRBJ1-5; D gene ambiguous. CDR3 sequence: CATSRDSGRNQPQHF. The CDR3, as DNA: TGTGCCACCAGCAGAGATTCGGGTCGCAATCAGCCCCAGCATTTT.